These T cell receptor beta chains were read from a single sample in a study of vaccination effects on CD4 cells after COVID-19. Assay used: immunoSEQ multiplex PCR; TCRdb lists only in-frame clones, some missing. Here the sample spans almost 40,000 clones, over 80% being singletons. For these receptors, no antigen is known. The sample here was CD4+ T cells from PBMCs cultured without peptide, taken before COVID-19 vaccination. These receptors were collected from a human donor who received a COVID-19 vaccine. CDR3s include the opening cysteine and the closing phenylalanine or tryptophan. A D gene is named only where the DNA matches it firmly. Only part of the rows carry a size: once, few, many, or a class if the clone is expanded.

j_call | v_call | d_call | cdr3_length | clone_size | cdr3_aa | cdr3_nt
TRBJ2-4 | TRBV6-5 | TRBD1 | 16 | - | CASSYGDSVAKNIQYF | TGTGCCAGCAGTTACGGGGACAGTGTAGCCAAAAACATTCAGTACTTC
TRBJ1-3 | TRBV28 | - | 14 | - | CASSLGSDGNTIYF | TGTGCCAGCAGTTTAGGTTCAGATGGAAACACCATATATTTT
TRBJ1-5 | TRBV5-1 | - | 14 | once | CASSLGVGGVPQHF | TGCGCCAGCAGCTTGGGAGTAGGGGGTGTCCCCCAGCATTTT
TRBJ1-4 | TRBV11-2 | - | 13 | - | CASSGGENEKLFF | TGTGCCAGCAGCGGGGGGGAAAATGAAAAACTGTTTTTT
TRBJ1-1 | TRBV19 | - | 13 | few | CASSSGLNTEAFF | TGTGCCAGTAGCTCCGGGCTGAACACTGAAGCTTTCTTT
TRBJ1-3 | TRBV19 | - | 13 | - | CASRRGSGNTIYF | TGTGCCAGCAGACGGGGCTCTGGAAACACCATATATTTT
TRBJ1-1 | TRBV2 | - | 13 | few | CASSVVMNTEAFF | TGTGCCAGCAGTGTCGTTATGAACACTGAAGCTTTCTTT
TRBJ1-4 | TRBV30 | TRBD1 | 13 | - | CAWGQGDREKLFF | TGTGCCTGGGGACAGGGGGATCGGGAAAAACTGTTTTTT
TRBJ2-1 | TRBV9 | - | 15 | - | CASSVVEGPNNEQFF | TGTGCCAGCAGCGTAGTAGAGGGGCCCAACAATGAGCAGTTCTTC
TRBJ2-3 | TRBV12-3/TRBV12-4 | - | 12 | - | CASSSDGYTQYF | TGTGCCAGCAGTTCGGACGGATATACGCAGTATTTT
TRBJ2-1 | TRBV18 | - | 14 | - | CASSPPPGDNEQFF | TGTGCCAGCTCACCACCGCCCGGAGACAATGAGCAGTTCTTC
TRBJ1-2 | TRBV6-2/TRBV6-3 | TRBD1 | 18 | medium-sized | CASSYSGTGGISNYGYTF | TGTGCCAGCAGTTACTCGGGGACAGGGGGAATATCTAACTATGGCTACACCTTC
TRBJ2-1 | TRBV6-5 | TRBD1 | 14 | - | CASSPGQVGNEQFF | TGTGCCAGCAGCCCGGGACAGGTCGGTAATGAGCAGTTCTTC
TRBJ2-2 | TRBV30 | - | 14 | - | CAWSVSGYPGELFF | TGTGCCTGGAGTGTCTCAGGGTATCCCGGGGAGCTGTTTTTT
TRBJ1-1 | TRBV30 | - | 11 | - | CAWSTRSEAFF | TGTGCCTGGTCTACCCGCTCCGAAGCTTTCTTT
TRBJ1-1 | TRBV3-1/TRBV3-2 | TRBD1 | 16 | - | CASSPADRGINTEAFF | TGTGCCAGCAGCCCCGCGGACAGGGGAATTAACACTGAAGCTTTCTTT